This TCR beta chain was retrieved from a study of blood T cell repertoires in COVID-19. J lost 2 bases, V lost 1 base, and 11 bases had no gene match. The germline V gene encodes CDR1 SGHDN and CDR2 FVKESK. The CDR3 runs 18 residues. Repertoires were generated with immunoSEQ multiplex PCR, while TCRdb's copy carries only in-frame clones and drops some. The sample shows tens of thousands of clones, almost 85% of them seen only once. The sequencing sample was made of peripheral blood. The chain uses TRBV14 and TRBJ2-5; 9 bases align to TRBD2. The TCR was taken from a man in his 60s with acute or convalescent COVID-19. In nucleotides, the CDR3 is TGTGCCAGCAGCCAAGTATGGGCAGGACTAGCGATTCAAGAGACCCAGTACTTC. Translation: CASSQVWAGLAIQETQYF.